The entry that follows covers one T cell receptor beta chain sequence. Its target is not known. V dropped 2 bases and J dropped 2; count of bases not matched to a gene: 6. The germline gives CDR1 SGHRS, CDR2 YFSETQ. The CDR3 covers 16 residues. The sample is drawn from a study of PD-L1 blockade in urothelial cancer. Findings of the study overall: A below-median TCR clonality in blood before treatment predicted better survival.

Profiled with immunoSEQ multiplex PCR; TCRdb holds only in-frame clones, not every one. This table has roughly 84,000 clones, over 80% appearing once. The sequence was obtained from a man in his 70s with urothelial cancer. The source material was PBMCs, sampled around atezolizumab (anti-PD-L1) treatment. This chain uses TRBV5-1 with TRBJ2-3; TRBD2 aligns across 9 bases. The CDR3 protein is CASSLSGGSITDTQYF. CDR3 coding DNA: TGCGCCAGCAGCTTAAGCGGGGGGAGCATCACAGATACGCAGTATTTT.